The next 31 T cell receptor beta chains were all read from a single sample in a study of T-cell reconstitution after alpha-beta-depleted transplantation in children. A TCRbeta library incorporating unique molecular identifiers was prepared. MiXCR, run by TCRdb on the PCR reads, gives a single entry per CDR3 protein. This sample has about 78,000 distinct CDR3 sequences, with 13% to 15% found just once. The sample here was PBMCs, mostly from graft donor cells, taken 180 days after TCRalphabeta/CD19-depleted stem cell transplant. These receptors were taken from a male patient between 2 and 15 years old who had a stem cell transplant for acute lymphoblastic leukemia, so the T cells may come from the graft donor.

This clonotype appeared a few times. The genes are TRBV10-3 and TRBJ2-5; 7 nucleotides align to TRBD1. This CDR3 has 15 amino acids. V lost 1 base and J lost 1; bases outside the gene matches: 3. Germline V CDR1 and CDR2: ENHRY, SYGVKD. CDR3 sequence (DNA): TGTGCCATCAGTGAGTGGGACAGACCCCAAGAGACCCAGTACTTC. It is translated as CAISEWDRPQETQYF.

This clonotype turned up a few times. The chain's CDR3 is CAIRKTGIEGKEQYF. As DNA, the CDR3 is TGTGCCATCAGAAAAACAGGGATAGAGGGGAAAGAGCAGTACTTC. The chain is built from TRBV10-3 and TRBJ2-7; perhaps TRBD1 as D (6 bases). The CDR3 is 15 amino acids. CDR1 and CDR2 from the germline V gene are ENHRY and SYGVKD. V was shortened by 6 bases and J by 7 bases, with 22 bases between the two germline ends.

The chain uses TRBV12-3 or TRBV12-4 and TRBJ2-5, with TRBD2 matching 7 bases. The V segment lost 7 bases and the J segment 10 bases; nucleotides outside the gene matches: 12. The CDR3 is 13 amino acids. CDR3 loop: CASNPRGWGGQYF. The CDR3 DNA reads TGTGCCAGCAATCCGCGGGGCTGGGGGGGCCAGTACTTC.

The count of this clonotype is one. The chain employs TRBV30 and TRBJ2-7; 8 positions agree with TRBD1. Trimming cost V 3 bases and J 3 bases; bases outside gene matches: 4. The CDR3 covers 13 residues. The germline V gene encodes CDR1 GTSNPN and CDR2 SVGIG (reference sequence). CDR3 residues: CAWSEGQGYEQYF. Written as DNA, the CDR3 is TGTGCCTGGAGCGAAGGACAGGGCTACGAGCAGTACTTC. The full variable domain, rest sourced from reference TRBV30 and TRBJ2-7, is SQTIHQWPATLVQPVGSPLSLECTVEGTSNPNLYWYRQAAGRGLQLLFYSVGIGQISSEVPQNLSASRPQDRQFILSSKKLLLSDSGFYLCAWSEGQGYEQYFGPGTRLTVT.

This chain uses TRBV9 with TRBJ1-1; 8 bases are a match to TRBD1. CDR3 length: 16 residues. The germline V gene has CDR1 SGDLS and CDR2 YYNGEE. Trimming took 0 bases from V and 1 from J; bases not matched to a gene: 5. The CDR3 loop is CASSVDFDRGNTEAFF. The CDR3 DNA reads as TGTGCCAGCAGCGTAGACTTTGACAGGGGGAACACTGAAGCTTTCTTT.

This clonotype was counted between two and nine times. The chain is built from TRBV20-1 and TRBJ1-4; D remains unclear. Germline-derived CDR1 and CDR2 are DFQATT and SNEGSKA (reference sequence). There are 14 residues in the CDR3. The ends were cut back, 6 bases at V and 7 bases at J, with 18 bases in the middle. In DNA form, the CDR3 reads TGCAGTGCCAGACCTGGCCCAGTAGGTGAAAAACTGTTTTTT. Amino acids: CSARPGPVGEKLFF.

The CDR3 nucleotides read TGTGCCAGCAGTTCCCCGGACAGGGTAAATTCACCCCTCCACTTT. Amino acid sequence: CASSSPDRVNSPLHF. The chain is built from TRBV28 and TRBJ1-6; 8 nucleotides agree with TRBD1. Germline V gene sequence: CDR1 MDHEN, CDR2 SYDVKM. Germline trimming cut 4 bases from V and 7 bases from J; bases unmatched to any gene: 6. This CDR3 region has 15 residues. Full variable domain (remainder filled in from reference TRBV28 and TRBJ1-6): DVKVTQSSRYLVKRTGEKVFLECVQDMDHENMFWYRQDPGLGLRLIYFSYDVKMKEKGDIPEGYSVSREKKERFSLILESASTNQTSMYLCASSSPDRVNSPLHFGNGTRLTVT.

There are a few counts of this clonotype. The chain has TRBV20-1 and TRBJ2-7; 10 bases are a match to TRBD2. CDR3 length equals 13 residues. Germline CDR1 DFQATT, CDR2 SNEGSKA (reference sequence). The J segment lost 2 bases and the V segment lost 4 bases, leaving 2 bases of the junction unmatched. The CDR3 region has the DNA TGCAGTGCTAAGCGGGGGGGCCCCTACGAGCAGTACTTC. Its translation is CSAKRGGPYEQYF.

In its sample, this clonotype was seen many times. The J gene is TRBJ2-5, the V gene TRBV20-1; 8 bases fit TRBD2. The V gene end was trimmed by 0 bases and the J gene end by 5 bases; junction bases not matched to a gene: 8. This CDR3 comprises 15 residues. Germline V gene lookup returns CDR1 DFQATT and CDR2 SNEGSKA (reference sequence). The CDR3 spells CSARDIRGGGETQYF. CDR3 DNA: TGCAGTGCTAGAGATATCCGGGGGGGAGGTGAGACCCAGTACTTC.

This clonotype has ten or more counts. V and J are TRBV5-1 and TRBJ2-1; D uncertain. CDR1 is SGHRS, CDR2 YFSETQ, per germline. The CDR3 covers 15 residues. V lost 0 bases to trimming and J lost 1 base, with 8 bases between them. CDR3 sequence: CASSLGPSSYNEQFF. DNA for the CDR3: TGCGCCAGCAGCTTGGGACCGTCATCCTACAATGAGCAGTTCTTC.

The chain recombines TRBV3-1 with TRBJ2-5, with D uncertain. This CDR3 is built from 15 residues. The V and J ends lost 0 bases and 2 bases respectively, with 10 bases between them. The germline V gene has CDR1 LGHDT and CDR2 YNNKEL (reference sequence). In DNA form, the CDR3 reads TGTGCCAGCAGCCAAGATGAACAGCTTCAAGAGACCCAGTACTTC. Amino acid sequence: CASSQDEQLQETQYF.

In its sample, this clonotype was seen a few times. The chain recombines TRBV20-1 with TRBJ1-6; 11 positions match TRBD1. This CDR3 comprises 16 residues. Germline CDR1 and CDR2: DFQATT and SNEGSKA (reference sequence). V was clipped by 6 bases and J by 4 bases; unmatched bases: 8. CDR3 amino acids: CSALDRGPTYNSPLHF. The DNA of the CDR3 is TGCAGTGCCCTGGACAGGGGGCCGACGTATAATTCACCCCTCCACTTT.

Only a few counts were recorded for this clonotype. The chain links TRBV28 to TRBJ2-2, with 11 bases identical to TRBD1. Germline V gene data show CDR1 as MDHEN and CDR2 as SYDVKM. The V gene end was trimmed by 5 bases and the J gene end by 4 bases; junction bases not matched to a gene: 9. This CDR3 has 17 residues. In DNA form, the CDR3 reads TGTGCCAGCAGTGCGACCGGGACAGGGGGTCTCACCGGGGAGCTGTTTTTT. Amino acid sequence: CASSATGTGGLTGELFF.

The genes are TRBV20-1 and TRBJ1-2; TRBD1 matches 10 bases. This CDR3 contains 14 residues. The V gene end was trimmed by 5 bases and the J gene end by 6 bases; junction bases not matched to a gene: 9. The germline V gene has CDR1 DFQATT and CDR2 SNEGSKA (reference sequence). The CDR3: CSAGSTGTGDGYTF. The CDR3 region has the DNA TGCAGTGCTGGATCAACCGGGACAGGGGATGGCTACACCTTC.

The gene calls are TRBV20-1 and TRBJ2-1, with 7 bases that match TRBD2. The CDR3 consists of 18 residues. CDR1 DFQATT and CDR2 SNEGSKA come from the germline V gene (reference sequence). J lost 4 bases, V lost 7 bases, and 22 bases had no gene match. CDR3 in DNA: TGCAGTGGCACCTATCTGGCGGTTGGGAGGGGCAGATACAATGAGCAGTTCTTC. It translates to CSGTYLAVGRGRYNEQFF.

The chain combines TRBV4-2 with TRBJ2-7; D ambiguous. There are 14 residues in the CDR3. Germline V lookup: CDR1 LGHNA, CDR2 YNFKEQ. Trimming stripped 1 base from V and 3 bases from J, with 10 bases between. In nucleotides, the CDR3 is TGTGCCAGCAGCCAAGTTGTCAGTCGCTACGAGCAGTACTTC. As protein: CASSQVVSRYEQYF.

The V and J genes are TRBV11-2 and TRBJ2-7, with 9 positions matching TRBD2. Unmatched junction bases numbered 3, after V lost 1 base and J lost 2 bases. The germline V gene encodes CDR1 SGHAT and CDR2 FQNNGV. The CDR3 is made up of 15 amino acids. CDR3 sequence reads: CASSLVSGGPYEQYF. CDR3 coding DNA: TGTGCCAGCAGCTTAGTTAGCGGGGGACCCTACGAGCAGTACTTC. Variable domain in full (rest from reference TRBV11-2 and TRBJ2-7): EAGVAQSPRYKIIEKRQSVAFWCNPISGHATLYWYQQILGQGPKLLIQFQNNGVVDDSQLPKDRFSAERLKGVDSTLKIQPAKLEDSAVYLCASSLVSGGPYEQYFGPGTRLTVT.

This chain joins TRBV24-1 and TRBJ2-3; D possibly corresponds to TRBD2 (6 bases). Looked up from germline, CDR1 is KGHDR and CDR2 is SFDVKD. The V and J ends lost 1 base and 0 bases respectively, with 10 bases between them. The CDR3 has 16 residues. CDR3 coding DNA: TGTGCCACCAGTGATTTCGGGGGAGGAAGCACAGATACGCAGTATTTT. It yields the protein CATSDFGGGSTDTQYF.

In this sample, this clonotype turned up once. The genes are TRBV5-3 and TRBJ1-2; D call uncertain. TRBV5-3 is classed as an ORF, of uncertain function. V lost 4 bases and J lost 1, with 11 bases in between. This CDR3 is built from 14 residues. The CDR3 sequence: CARSRPGVNYGYTF. Here the CDR3 DNA reads TGTGCCAGAAGCCGTCCCGGGGTTAACTATGGCTACACCTTC.

This clonotype showed up just a few times. J is TRBJ2-3 and V is TRBV7-6; TRBD2 matches at 15 bases. CDR3 length: 17 residues. J lost 10 bases, V lost 5 bases, and 13 bases had no gene match. Germline lookup yields CDR1 SGHVS and CDR2 FNYEAQ. DNA of the CDR3: TGTGCCAGCAGCGGGACTAGCGGGAGGATCGTTGGGTACTCGCAGTATTTT. Its translation is CASSGTSGRIVGYSQYF.

J is TRBJ1-2 and V is TRBV20-1; D not certain. The germline V gene encodes CDR1 DFQATT and CDR2 SNEGSKA (reference sequence). Trimming shortened V by 3 bases and J by 4 bases, and 6 bases separated the two germline ends. This CDR3 region has 11 residues. CDR3 region: CSASISYGYTF. In DNA, the CDR3 is TGCAGTGCTAGTATCAGCTATGGCTACACCTTC.

This clonotype was observed many times. The rearrangement uses TRBV20-1 and TRBJ1-2; D uncertain. The CDR3 length is 13 residues. V lost 1 base and J 2 bases, leaving 8 bases between the germline ends. Germline CDR1 is DFQATT and CDR2 is SNEGSKA (reference sequence). This CDR3 is CSARVGFNYGYTF. The CDR3 DNA sequence: TGCAGTGCTAGAGTGGGGTTCAACTATGGCTACACCTTC.

In its sample, this clonotype was seen a few times. The CDR3, as DNA: TGTGCCAGCAGTTACGGACAGGGTGGTGAGACCCAGTACTTC. Amino acid sequence: CASSYGQGGETQYF. The V call is TRBV6-5, the J call TRBJ2-5, with 8 bases matching TRBD1. The V and J ends lost 2 bases and 5 bases, in that order; junction bases with no gene match: 4. The CDR3 has 14 residues. The germline gives CDR1 MNHEY, CDR2 SVGAGI.

This clonotype has a count of ten or more. J is TRBJ1-5 and V is TRBV18; D ambiguous. The germline gives CDR1 KGHSH, CDR2 LQKENI. With 3 bases removed from V and 3 bases from J, the gap between germline ends came to 6 bases. CDR3 length: 13 residues. In DNA, the CDR3 is TGTGCCAGCTCACCGAGCTACAATCAGCCCCAGCATTTT. Protein: CASSPSYNQPQHF.

This clonotype was picked up a small number of times. The V gene is TRBV30, the J gene TRBJ1-1; D gene unclear. The CDR3 has 10 amino acids. The ends were cut back, 1 base at V and 8 bases at J, with 5 bases in the middle. The germline V gene has CDR1 GTSNPN and CDR2 SVGIG (reference sequence). Here the CDR3 DNA reads TGTGCCTGGAGTGCCCGAGAAGCTTTCTTT. This gives the protein CAWSAREAFF.

The chain carries TRBV20-1 and TRBJ2-5; D gene uncertain. V was clipped by 4 bases and J by 4 bases, with 10 bases between them. The CDR3 is made up of 12 amino acids. Germline V gene sequence: CDR1 DFQATT, CDR2 SNEGSKA (reference sequence). The CDR3 here is CSANKGGETQYF. CDR3 in DNA: TGCAGTGCTAATAAGGGCGGAGAGACCCAGTACTTC.

This CDR3 is CAWTSGGKSYGYTF. CDR3 in DNA: TGTGCCTGGACCTCAGGCGGCAAAAGCTATGGCTACACCTTC. The chain employs TRBV30 and TRBJ1-2; D gene uncertain. Looked up from germline, CDR1 is GTSNPN and CDR2 is SVGIG (reference sequence). The CDR3 totals 14 residues. V was cut by 4 bases and J by 4 bases, with 16 bases left in between.

Points on this clonotype: The junction differs from germline at one of its ends, possibly a read error. CDR3 in amino acids: CASSLRRETVRNQPHHF. The CDR3 region has the DNA TGTGCCAGCAGCTTGAGACGAGAGACAGTACGCAATCAGCCCCACCATTTT. The chain links TRBV5-6 to TRBJ1-5; the D gene is possibly TRBD1 (5 bases). CDR3 length: 17 residues. CDR1 and CDR2 (germline): SGHDT, YYEEEE.

CDR3 protein: CASSQSPEETQYF. The CDR3 coding sequence is TGTGCCAGCAGCCAAAGCCCCGAAGAGACCCAGTACTTC. The chain links TRBV14 to TRBJ2-5; D gene ambiguous. Trimming shortened V by 2 bases and J by 3 bases, and 7 bases separated the two germline ends. Germline lookup yields CDR1 SGHDN and CDR2 FVKESK. This CDR3 region has 13 residues.

In its sample, this clonotype was seen a few times. V and J are TRBV10-3 and TRBJ1-1, with TRBD1 matching over 7 bases. Germline V gives CDR1 ENHRY, CDR2 SYGVKD. V was pared by 4 bases and J by 4 bases, with 9 bases of the junction left unmatched. The CDR3 covers 15 residues. The CDR3 protein is CAISGGGRGPTEAFF. CDR3 sequence (DNA): TGTGCCATCAGTGGGGGGGGGAGGGGGCCCACTGAAGCTTTCTTT.

The chain links TRBV27 to TRBJ1-4; D ambiguous. Germline CDR1 MNHEY, CDR2 SMNVEV (reference sequence). The V end lost 6 bases, the J end lost 0 bases, and 8 bases lay between the germline ends. This CDR3 has 14 residues. The CDR3, as DNA: TGTGCCAGCAGGGACGGGGCAACTAATGAAAAACTGTTTTTT. Translated: CASRDGATNEKLFF.